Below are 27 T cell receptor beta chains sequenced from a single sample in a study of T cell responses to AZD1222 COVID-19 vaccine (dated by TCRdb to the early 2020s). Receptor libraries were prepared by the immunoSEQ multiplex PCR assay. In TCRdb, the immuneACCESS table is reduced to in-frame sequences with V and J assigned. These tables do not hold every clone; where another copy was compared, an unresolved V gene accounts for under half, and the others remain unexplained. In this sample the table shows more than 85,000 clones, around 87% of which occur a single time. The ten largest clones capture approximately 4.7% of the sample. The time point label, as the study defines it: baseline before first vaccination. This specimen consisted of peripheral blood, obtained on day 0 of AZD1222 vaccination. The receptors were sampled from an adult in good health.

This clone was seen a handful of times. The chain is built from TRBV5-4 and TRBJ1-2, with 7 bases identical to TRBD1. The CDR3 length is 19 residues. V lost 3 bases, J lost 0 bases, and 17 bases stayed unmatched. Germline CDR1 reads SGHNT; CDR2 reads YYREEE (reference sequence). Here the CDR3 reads CASSSPFGRDRASNYGYTF. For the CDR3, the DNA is TGTGCCAGCAGCTCCCCCTTTGGTCGAGACAGGGCCTCTAACTATGGCTACACCTTC.

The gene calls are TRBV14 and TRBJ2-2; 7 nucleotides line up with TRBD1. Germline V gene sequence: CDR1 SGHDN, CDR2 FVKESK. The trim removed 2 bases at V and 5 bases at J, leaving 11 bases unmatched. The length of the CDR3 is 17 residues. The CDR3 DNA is TGTGCCAGCAGCCAAACAACGACAGGGTGGAGGACCGGGGAGCTGTTTTTT. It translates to CASSQTTTGWRTGELFF.

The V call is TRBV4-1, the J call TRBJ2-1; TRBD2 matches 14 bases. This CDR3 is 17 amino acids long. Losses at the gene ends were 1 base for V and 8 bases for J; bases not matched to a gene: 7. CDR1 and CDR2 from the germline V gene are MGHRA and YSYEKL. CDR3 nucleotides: TGCGCCAGCAGCCAAGTCCGACTAGCGGGAGGGCCGGATGAGCAGTTCTTC. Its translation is CASSQVRLAGGPDEQFF.

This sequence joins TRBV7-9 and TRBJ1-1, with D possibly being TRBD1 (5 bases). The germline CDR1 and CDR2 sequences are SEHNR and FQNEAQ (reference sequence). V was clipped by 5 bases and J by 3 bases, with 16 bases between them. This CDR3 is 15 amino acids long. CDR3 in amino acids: CASSPLQGRHTEAFF. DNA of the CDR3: TGTGCCAGCAGCCCCCTGCAGGGTCGACACACTGAAGCTTTCTTT.

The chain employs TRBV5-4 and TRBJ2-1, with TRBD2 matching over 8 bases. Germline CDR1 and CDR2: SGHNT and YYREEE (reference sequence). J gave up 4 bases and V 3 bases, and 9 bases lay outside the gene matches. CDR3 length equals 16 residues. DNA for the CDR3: TGTGCCAGCAGCTCTGTACGGGGGGGCCGGTACAATGAGCAGTTCTTC. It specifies CASSSVRGGRYNEQFF.

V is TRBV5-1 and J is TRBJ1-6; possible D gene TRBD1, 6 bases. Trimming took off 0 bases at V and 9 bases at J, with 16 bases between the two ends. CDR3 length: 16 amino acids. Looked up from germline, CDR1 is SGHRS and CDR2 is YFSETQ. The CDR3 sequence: CASSLDGQTTRSPLHF. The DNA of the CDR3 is TGCGCCAGCAGCTTGGACGGACAGACAACGCGTTCACCCCTCCACTTT. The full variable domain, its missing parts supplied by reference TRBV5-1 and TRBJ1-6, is KAGVTQTPRYLIKTRGQQVTLSCSPISGHRSVSWYQQTPGQGLQFLFEYFSETQRNKGNFPGRFSGRQFSNSRSEMNVSTLELGDSALYLCASSLDGQTTRSPLHFGNGTRLTVT.

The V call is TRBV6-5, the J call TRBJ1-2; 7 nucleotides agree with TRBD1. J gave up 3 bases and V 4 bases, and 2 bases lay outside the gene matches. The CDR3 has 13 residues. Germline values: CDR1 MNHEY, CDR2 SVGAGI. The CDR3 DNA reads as TGTGCCAGCAGTTCAGGGGGTTACTATGGCTACACCTTC. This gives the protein CASSSGGYYGYTF.

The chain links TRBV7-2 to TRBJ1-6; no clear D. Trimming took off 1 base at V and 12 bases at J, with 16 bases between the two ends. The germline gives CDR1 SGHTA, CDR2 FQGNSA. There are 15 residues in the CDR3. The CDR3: CASSLVSQGRGPLHF. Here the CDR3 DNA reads TGTGCCAGCAGCTTAGTATCCCAAGGTCGGGGACCCCTCCACTTT.

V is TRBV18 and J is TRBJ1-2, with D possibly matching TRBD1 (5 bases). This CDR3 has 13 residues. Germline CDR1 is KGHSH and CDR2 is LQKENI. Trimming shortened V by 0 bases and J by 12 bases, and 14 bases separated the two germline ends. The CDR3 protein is CASSPPGAYLNTF. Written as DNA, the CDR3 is TGTGCCAGCTCACCACCCGGGGCCTATTTAAACACCTTC.

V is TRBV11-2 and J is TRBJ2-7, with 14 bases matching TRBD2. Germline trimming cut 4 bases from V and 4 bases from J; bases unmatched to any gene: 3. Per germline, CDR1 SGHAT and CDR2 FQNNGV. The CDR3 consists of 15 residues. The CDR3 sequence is CASSWGLAGEYEQYF. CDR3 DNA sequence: TGTGCCAGCAGCTGGGGACTAGCGGGAGAATACGAGCAGTACTTC.

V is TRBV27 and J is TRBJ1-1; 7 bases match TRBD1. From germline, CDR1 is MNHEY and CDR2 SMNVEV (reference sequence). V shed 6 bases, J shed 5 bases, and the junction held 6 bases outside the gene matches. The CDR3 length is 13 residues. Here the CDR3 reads CASRTGRRTEAFF. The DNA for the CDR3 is TGTGCCAGCAGGACAGGGAGGAGAACTGAAGCTTTCTTT.

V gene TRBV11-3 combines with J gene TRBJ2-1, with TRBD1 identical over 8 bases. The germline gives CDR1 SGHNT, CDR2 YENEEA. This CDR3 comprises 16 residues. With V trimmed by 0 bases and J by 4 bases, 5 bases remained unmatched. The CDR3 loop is CASSLDGTGTYNEQFF. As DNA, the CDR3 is TGTGCCAGCAGCTTAGATGGGACAGGAACGTACAATGAGCAGTTCTTC.

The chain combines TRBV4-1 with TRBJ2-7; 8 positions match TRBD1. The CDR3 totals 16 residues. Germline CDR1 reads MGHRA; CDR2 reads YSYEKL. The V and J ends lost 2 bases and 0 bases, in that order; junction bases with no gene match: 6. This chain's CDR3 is CASSQPYRGSSYEQYF. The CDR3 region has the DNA TGCGCCAGCAGCCAACCCTACAGGGGGAGCTCCTACGAGCAGTACTTC.

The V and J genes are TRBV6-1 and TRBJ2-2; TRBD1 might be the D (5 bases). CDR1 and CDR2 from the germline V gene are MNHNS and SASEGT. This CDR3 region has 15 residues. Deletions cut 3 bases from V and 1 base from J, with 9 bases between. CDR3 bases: TGTGCCAGCAGTGAGGGGCTGGAGAACACCGGGGAGCTGTTTTTT. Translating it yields CASSEGLENTGELFF.

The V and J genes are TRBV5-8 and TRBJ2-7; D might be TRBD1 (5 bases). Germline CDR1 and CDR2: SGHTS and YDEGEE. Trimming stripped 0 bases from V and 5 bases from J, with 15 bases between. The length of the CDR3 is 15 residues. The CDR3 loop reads CASSLGPNRGHEQYF. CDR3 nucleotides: TGTGCCAGCAGCTTGGGTCCAAATAGGGGCCACGAGCAGTACTTC.

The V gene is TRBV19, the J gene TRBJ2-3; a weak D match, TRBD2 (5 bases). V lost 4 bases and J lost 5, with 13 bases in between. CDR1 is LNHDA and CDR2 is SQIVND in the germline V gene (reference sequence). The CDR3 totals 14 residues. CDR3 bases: TGTGCCAGTAGTACGAATCCAGCGGTAGATACGCAGTATTTT. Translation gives CASSTNPAVDTQYF.

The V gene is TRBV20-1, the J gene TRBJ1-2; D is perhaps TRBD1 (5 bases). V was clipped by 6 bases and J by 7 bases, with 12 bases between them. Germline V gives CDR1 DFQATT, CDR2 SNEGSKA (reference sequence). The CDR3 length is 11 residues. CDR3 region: CSARDLGGYTF. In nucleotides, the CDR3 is TGCAGTGCCAGGGACTTGGGTGGCTACACCTTC.

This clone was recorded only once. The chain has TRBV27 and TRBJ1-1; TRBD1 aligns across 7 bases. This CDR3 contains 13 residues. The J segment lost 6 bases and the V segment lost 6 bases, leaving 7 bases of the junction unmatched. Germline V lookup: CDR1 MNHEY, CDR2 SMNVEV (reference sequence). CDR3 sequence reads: CASRHTGDPEAFF. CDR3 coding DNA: TGTGCCAGCAGACATACAGGGGACCCTGAAGCTTTCTTT.

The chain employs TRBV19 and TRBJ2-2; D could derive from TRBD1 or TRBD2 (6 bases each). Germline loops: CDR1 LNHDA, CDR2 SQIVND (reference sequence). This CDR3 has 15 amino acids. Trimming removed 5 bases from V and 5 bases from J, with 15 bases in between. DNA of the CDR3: TGTGCCAGTAGTGCGGGGACAACGGTAACCGGGGAGCTGTTTTTT. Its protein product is CASSAGTTVTGELFF.

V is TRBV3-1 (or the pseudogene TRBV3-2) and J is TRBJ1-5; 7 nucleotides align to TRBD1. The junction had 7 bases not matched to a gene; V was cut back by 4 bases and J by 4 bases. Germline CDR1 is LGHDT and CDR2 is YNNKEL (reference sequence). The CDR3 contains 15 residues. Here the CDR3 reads CASSLWTGRNQPQHF. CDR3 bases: TGTGCCAGCAGCCTCTGGACAGGTAGAAATCAGCCCCAGCATTTT.

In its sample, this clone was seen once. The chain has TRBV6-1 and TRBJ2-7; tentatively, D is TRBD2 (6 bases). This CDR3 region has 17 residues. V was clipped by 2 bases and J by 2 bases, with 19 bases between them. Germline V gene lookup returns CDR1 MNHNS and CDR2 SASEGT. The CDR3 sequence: CASSETGTANPAYEQYF. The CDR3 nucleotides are TGTGCCAGCAGTGAAACCGGGACTGCGAATCCTGCCTACGAGCAGTACTTC.

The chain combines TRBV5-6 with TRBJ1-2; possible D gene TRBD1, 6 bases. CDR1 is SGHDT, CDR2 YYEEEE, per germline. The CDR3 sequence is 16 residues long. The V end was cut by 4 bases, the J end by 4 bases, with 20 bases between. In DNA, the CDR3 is TGTGCCAGCAGCGCAGCCGGGACAAGGACATCCTATGGCTACACCTTC. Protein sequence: CASSAAGTRTSYGYTF.

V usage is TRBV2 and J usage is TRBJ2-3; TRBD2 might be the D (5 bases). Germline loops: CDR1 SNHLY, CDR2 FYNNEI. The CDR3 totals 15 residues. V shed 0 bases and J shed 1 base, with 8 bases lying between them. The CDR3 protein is CASSEARAGTDTQYF. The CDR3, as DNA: TGTGCCAGCAGTGAAGCGCGAGCGGGCACAGATACGCAGTATTTT.

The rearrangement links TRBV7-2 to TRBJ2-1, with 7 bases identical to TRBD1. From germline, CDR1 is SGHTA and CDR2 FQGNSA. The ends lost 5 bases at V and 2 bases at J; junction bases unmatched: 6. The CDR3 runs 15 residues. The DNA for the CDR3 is TGTGCCAGCAGCCCCCCCGACAGGGCCTACAATGAGCAGTTCTTC. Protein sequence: CASSPPDRAYNEQFF.

CDR3 loop: CASSQFRQGGIPQHF. For the CDR3, the DNA is TGTGCCAGCAGCCAGTTTCGACAGGGTGGAATTCCCCAGCATTTT. The genes are TRBV14 and TRBJ1-5; TRBD1 agrees at 7 bases. Germline lookup yields CDR1 SGHDN and CDR2 FVKESK. The CDR3 runs to 15 residues. With 3 bases clipped from V and 10 bases from J, the junction kept 12 bases outside the gene matches. The full variable domain, its missing parts supplied by reference TRBV14 and TRBJ1-5, is EAGVTQFPSHSVIEKGQTVTLRCDPISGHDNLYWYRRVMGKEIKFLLHFVKESKQDESGMPNNRFLAERTGGTYSTLKVQPAELEDSGVYFCASSQFRQGGIPQHFGDGTRLSIL.

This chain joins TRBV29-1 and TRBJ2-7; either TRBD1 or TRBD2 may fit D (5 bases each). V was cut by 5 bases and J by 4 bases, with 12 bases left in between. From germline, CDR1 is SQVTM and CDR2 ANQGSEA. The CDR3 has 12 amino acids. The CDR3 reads CSVRDGWYEQYF. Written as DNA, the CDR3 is TGCAGCGTTCGGGACGGGTGGTACGAGCAGTACTTC.

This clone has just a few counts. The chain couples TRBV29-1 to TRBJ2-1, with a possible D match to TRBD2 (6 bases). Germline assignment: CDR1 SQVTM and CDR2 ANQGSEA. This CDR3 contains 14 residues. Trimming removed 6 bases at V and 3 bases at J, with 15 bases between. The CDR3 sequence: CSVPGGRFYNEQFF. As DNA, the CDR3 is TGCAGCGTCCCCGGAGGGAGATTCTACAATGAGCAGTTCTTC.